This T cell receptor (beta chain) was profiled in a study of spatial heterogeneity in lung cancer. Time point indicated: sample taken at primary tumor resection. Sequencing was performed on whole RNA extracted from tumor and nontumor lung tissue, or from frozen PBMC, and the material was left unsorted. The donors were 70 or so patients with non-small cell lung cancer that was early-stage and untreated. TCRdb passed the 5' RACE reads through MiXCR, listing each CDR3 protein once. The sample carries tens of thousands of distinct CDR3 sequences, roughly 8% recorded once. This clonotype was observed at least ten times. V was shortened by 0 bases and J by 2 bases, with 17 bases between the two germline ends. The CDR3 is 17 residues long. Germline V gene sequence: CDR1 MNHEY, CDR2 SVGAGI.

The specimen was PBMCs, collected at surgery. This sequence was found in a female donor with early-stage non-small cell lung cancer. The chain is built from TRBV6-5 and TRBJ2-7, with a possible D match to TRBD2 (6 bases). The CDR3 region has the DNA TGTGCCAGCAGTTACTCGATGGGAGCGGGCAGCCCCTACGAGCAGTACTTC. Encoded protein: CASSYSMGAGSPYEQYF.